This T cell receptor beta chain was retrieved from a study of Ad26.COV2.S vaccination and SARS-CoV-2 variants (TCRdb year 2021). Some background on the complete study: Vaccine-arm donors came from COV1001, a multicentre, randomized, double-blind, placebo-controlled phase I-IIa trial of Ad26.COV2.S in healthy adults. Participants in the trial were split at random into five groups of five each, receiving low-dose or high-dose Ad26.COV2.S once or twice, or else placebo on both occasions. The TCR-sequenced set comprised about 32 samples: 19 Ad26.COV2.S vaccine recipients, 5 placebo recipients and 8 SARS-CoV-2 convalescent individuals. Ad26.COV2.S was administered intramuscularly at a dose of 5x10^10 or 1x10^11 viral particles, either as one shot or as two shots given 56 days apart. The specificity and breadth of SARS-CoV-2-reactive T cell receptors after Ad26.COV2.S vaccination were assessed by TCRbeta repertoire sequencing. Investigators remained blinded to trial group allocation during experiments and outcome assessment. Results the study describes overall, beyond this receptor: Vaccine and placebo recipients had similar non-spike TCR breadth, a finding consistent with the vaccine containing only spike. According to the authors, total T cell responses may have been underestimated by the TCR breadth and depth analyses. Compared with placebo recipients, Ad26.COV2.S recipients showed higher spike-specific TCR breadth (P = 0.0014). The study was not powered for comparison of responses between vaccine doses or regimens. Substantial breadth of spike-specific CD8+ and CD4+ T cell responses was reported after vaccination.

TCRbeta CDR3 regions were sequenced with the immunoSEQ Assay. After extraction, genomic DNA underwent amplification by bias-controlled multiplex PCR, followed by high-throughput sequencing. Concerning the study's data processing: To quantify the absolute abundance of each unique TCRbeta CDR3 region, sequences were collapsed and filtered. Usable DNA was measured by amplifying reference genes present in all nucleated cells, and TCRbeta template counts were normalized to that usable DNA to estimate T cell fraction. Repertoire TCRs were annotated as SARS-CoV-2-specific by exact matching of V gene, CDR3 amino acid sequence and J gene to a known reactive TCR set. MIRA supplied the reference SARS-CoV-2 TCR set, which was filtered for enrichment in COVID-19-positive ImmuneCODE repertoires so that public or cross-reactive TCRs were removed. Using the MIRA antigens, annotated TCRs were further analysed by specific ORF or by position within an ORF. Depth was the summed frequency of annotated unique rearrangements, while breadth was defined as annotated unique rearrangements over total unique productive rearrangements. Two-sided Wilcoxon rank-sum tests were applied when comparing TCR breadth between groups. In its TCRdb copy, this immuneACCESS table keeps in-frame sequences only and misses some clones. Where compared with another copy, unresolved V genes explain less than half of these, and the others have no known cause. V and J calls and clone size are copied from that table; D and trimming were computed from the DNA. Here the sample has around 400,000 clones; about 83% occur a single time. The top ten clonotypes cover approximately 7% of the sample.

The CDR1 and CDR2 encoded by the germline V gene are LGHNT and FRNRAP. The CDR3 runs 11 amino acids, cysteine and phenylalanine included. Only the CDR3 part of the read is kept: 33 bases, read in frame from the first base. V is shortened by 7 bases, J by 5 bases, and the region joining them spans 9 bases. With respect to this clone: Its specific antigen is unknown. Base qualities are missing; no much larger clone stands one base away.

Explained via the paper, the treatment or condition label denotes: roughly 18 received Ad26.COV2.S at low or high dose, single or two shots; a few received placebo; per-sample allocation not given. Repertoires of vaccine and placebo recipients were sequenced from samples taken on day 63 after the first injection. Between 29 July and 7 August 2020, Cohort 1b enrolled 20 to 30 adults aged 18-55 years at one site in Boston, USA. Ad26.COV2.S was a replication-incompetent adenovirus type 26 vector expressing a prefusion-stabilized SARS-CoV-2 spike protein from the original Wuhan strain. This receptor was taken from a person between 18 and 65 years old who received the Ad26.COV2.S COVID-19 vaccine or a placebo. Source: peripheral blood, taken in a trial of Ad26.COV2.S vaccine versus placebo. This receptor chain uses TRBV12-5 and TRBJ2-7; the D gene is perhaps TRBD2, from 5 matching bases. The CDR3 amino acid sequence is: CASALSDEQYF. The DNA reads TGTGCTAGTGCCCTTAGCGACGAGCAGTACTTC.